This T cell receptor beta chain was documented in a study of control samples from healthy donors and cancer patients. Trimming removed 6 bases at V and 1 base at J, with 7 bases between. Germline values: CDR1 MNHEY, CDR2 SVGAGI. The CDR3 contains 13 residues. Sequenced by immunoSEQ multiplex PCR; TCRdb stores in-frame clones only, minus some. The data show 100,000 to 150,000 clones, about 90% seen once. The chain has TRBV6-5 and TRBJ1-3; D is ambiguous. The TCR was taken from a man aged 50 or older with head and neck cancer. Sequenced input: PBMCs. In nucleotides, the CDR3 is TGTGCCAGCAGCCGGGATTCTGGAAACACCATATATTTT. This gives the protein CASSRDSGNTIYF.